This T cell receptor beta chain comes out of a study of blood T cell repertoires in COVID-19. Only a few counts were recorded for this clone. Using immunoSEQ multiplex PCR, the repertoire was profiled, and TCRdb retains in-frame clones only, with some absent. This sample has tens of thousands of clones, with 87% found just once. This CDR3 has 16 amino acids. V shed 6 bases, J shed 2 bases, and the junction held 15 bases outside the gene matches. Germline assignment: CDR1 SQVTM and CDR2 ANQGSEA. This rearrangement joins TRBV29-1 to TRBJ2-7; 8 nucleotides agree with TRBD2. This sequence was found in a man aged 55 to 70 with active or convalescent COVID-19. The specimen was peripheral blood. The DNA for the CDR3 is TGCAGCGTGAGCGCGATCCCTAGCGGGCCCACCTACGAGCAGTACTTC. Its translation: CSVSAIPSGPTYEQYF.